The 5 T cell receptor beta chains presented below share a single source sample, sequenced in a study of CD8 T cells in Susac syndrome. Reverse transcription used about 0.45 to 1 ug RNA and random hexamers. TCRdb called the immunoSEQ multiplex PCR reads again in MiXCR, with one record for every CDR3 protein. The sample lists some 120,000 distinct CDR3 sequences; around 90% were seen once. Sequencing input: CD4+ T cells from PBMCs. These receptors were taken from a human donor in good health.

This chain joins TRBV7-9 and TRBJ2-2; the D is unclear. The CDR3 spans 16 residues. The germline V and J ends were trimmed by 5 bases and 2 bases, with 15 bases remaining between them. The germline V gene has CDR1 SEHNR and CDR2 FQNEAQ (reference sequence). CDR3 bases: TGTGCCAGCAGCACCCGTTCGGGCGAAAACACCGGGGAGCTGTTTTTT. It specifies CASSTRSGENTGELFF.

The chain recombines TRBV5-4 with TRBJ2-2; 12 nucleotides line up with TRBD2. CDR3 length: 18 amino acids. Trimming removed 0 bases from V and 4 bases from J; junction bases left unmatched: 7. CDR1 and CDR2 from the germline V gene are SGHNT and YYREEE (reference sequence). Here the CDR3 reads CASSLELAGGLSTGELFF. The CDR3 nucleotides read TGTGCCAGCAGCTTGGAACTAGCGGGGGGCCTTTCCACCGGGGAGCTGTTTTTT.

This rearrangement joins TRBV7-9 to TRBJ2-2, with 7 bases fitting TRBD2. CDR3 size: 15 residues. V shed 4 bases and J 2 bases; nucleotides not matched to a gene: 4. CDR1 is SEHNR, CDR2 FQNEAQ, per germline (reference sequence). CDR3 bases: TGTGCCAGCAGCTGGCTAGCGGACAACACCGGGGAGCTGTTTTTT. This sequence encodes CASSWLADNTGELFF.

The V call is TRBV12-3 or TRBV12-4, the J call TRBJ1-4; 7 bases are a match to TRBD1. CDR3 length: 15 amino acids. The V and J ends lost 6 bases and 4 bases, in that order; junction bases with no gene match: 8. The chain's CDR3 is CASRLTGAYNEKLFF. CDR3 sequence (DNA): TGTGCCAGCAGGTTAACAGGGGCTTATAATGAAAAACTGTTTTTT.

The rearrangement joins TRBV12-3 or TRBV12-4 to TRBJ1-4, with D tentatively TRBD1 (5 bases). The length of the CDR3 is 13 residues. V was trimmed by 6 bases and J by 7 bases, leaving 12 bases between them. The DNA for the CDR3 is TGTGCCAGCAGAGGAGGGGAAGGTGAAAAACTGTTTTTT. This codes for CASRGGEGEKLFF.